Below are 30 T cell receptor beta chains sequenced from a single sample in a study of blood T cell repertoires in COVID-19. Sequencing was performed with immunoSEQ multiplex PCR; in TCRdb, only in-frame clones are kept and a portion is missing. The top ten hold roughly 21% of the sample, which has 40,000 to 50,000 clones, around 90% seen once. The sample consisted of peripheral blood. The receptor set was obtained from a man in his fifties or sixties with active COVID-19.

This clone showed up just a few times. V and J are TRBV5-4 and TRBJ1-2; 12 bases are shared with TRBD1. The germline V gene has CDR1 SGHNT and CDR2 YYREEE (reference sequence). V lost 5 bases, J lost 4 bases, and 6 bases stayed unmatched. The CDR3 contains 15 residues. The CDR3 sequence is CASRLMGQGAYGYTF. In nucleotides, the CDR3 is TGTGCCAGCAGGTTAATGGGACAGGGGGCCTATGGCTACACCTTC.

The chain is built from TRBV2 and TRBJ2-3; TRBD2 agrees at 10 bases. CDR3 length: 16 residues. The V gene end was trimmed by 2 bases and the J gene end by 5 bases; junction bases not matched to a gene: 7. CDR1 SNHLY and CDR2 FYNNEI come from the germline V gene. The CDR3 DNA reads as TGTGCCAGCAGTGAACGGGCTAGCGGGAGTGGAGATACGCAGTATTTT. This codes for CASSERASGSGDTQYF.

The chain is built from TRBV7-9 and TRBJ2-7; perhaps TRBD2 as D (7 bases). Looked up from germline, CDR1 is SEHNR and CDR2 is FQNEAQ (reference sequence). CDR3 length: 15 amino acids. The ends were cut back, 5 bases at V and 4 bases at J, with 18 bases in the middle. CDR3: CASSSGGAILYEQYF. The CDR3 DNA reads TGTGCCAGCAGCAGTGGGGGGGCGATTCTATACGAGCAGTACTTC.

This rearrangement joins TRBV19 to TRBJ1-6; D not certain. V was pared by 4 bases and J by 7 bases, with 23 bases between. The CDR3 is 18 amino acids. Germline V gene sequence: CDR1 LNHDA, CDR2 SQIVND (reference sequence). In DNA, the CDR3 is TGTGCCAGTAGTACCCGCGACCCCGGGAGAAGGAAGAATTCACCCCTCCACTTT. Protein: CASSTRDPGRRKNSPLHF. The full variable domain, completed using reference TRBV19 and TRBJ1-6, is DGGITQSPKYLFRKEGQNVTLSCEQNLNHDAMYWYRQDPGQGLRLIYYSQIVNDFQKGDIAEGYSVSREKKESFPLTVTSAQKNPTAFYLCASSTRDPGRRKNSPLHFGNGTRLTVT.

J is TRBJ2-4 and V is TRBV30; TRBD1 aligns across 8 bases. V dropped 5 bases and J dropped 0; count of bases not matched to a gene: 3. The CDR3 covers 14 residues. Germline V gene data show CDR1 as GTSNPN and CDR2 as SVGIG (reference sequence). As DNA, the CDR3 is TGTGCCTGGGGGACAGGTTTAGCCAAAAACATTCAGTACTTC. It specifies CAWGTGLAKNIQYF.

The CDR3 is CASRYENKKGTVWAKNIQYF. The CDR3 DNA is TGTGCCAGCAGATACGAGAATAAGAAGGGGACAGTCTGGGCCAAAAACATTCAGTACTTC. The rearrangement links TRBV19 to TRBJ2-4, with 7 nucleotides matching TRBD1. V trimming: 9 bases; J trimming: 1 base; junction bases outside the gene matches: 24. The CDR3 consists of 20 residues. Germline lookup yields CDR1 LNHDA and CDR2 SQIVND (reference sequence).

The V and J genes are TRBV7-2 and TRBJ2-2; TRBD2 is a possible D gene (6 bases). CDR1 and CDR2 (germline): SGHTA, FQGNSA. The CDR3 extends over 15 amino acids. The ends were cut back, 4 bases at V and 6 bases at J, with 15 bases in the middle. CDR3 bases: TGTGCCAGCAGCTGGGGGACTCGGGGGTCCGGGGAGCTGTTTTTT. Translating it yields CASSWGTRGSGELFF.

This chain joins TRBV19 and TRBJ1-1; D ambiguous. The V gene's germline CDR1 is LNHDA and CDR2 SQIVND (reference sequence). Trimming cost V 9 bases and J 3 bases, with 14 bases left between them. The CDR3 totals 13 residues. CDR3 sequence: CASRTSKHTEAFF. In nucleotides, the CDR3 is TGTGCCAGCCGTACCTCCAAGCACACTGAAGCTTTCTTT.

In its sample, this clone was seen a few times. The chain links TRBV30 to TRBJ1-5; no firm D call. CDR1 GTSNPN and CDR2 SVGIG come from the germline V gene (reference sequence). The CDR3 is made up of 15 amino acids. With 4 bases removed from V and 0 bases from J, the gap between germline ends came to 13 bases. DNA for the CDR3: TGTGCCTGGACACGGGGAGATTATAGCAATCAGCCCCAGCATTTT. Translating gives CAWTRGDYSNQPQHF.

The chain uses TRBV6-2 or TRBV6-3 and TRBJ1-1; TRBD1 matches at 9 bases. Germline lookup yields CDR1 MNHEY and CDR2 SVGEGT. The junction had 9 bases not matched to a gene; V was cut back by 5 bases and J by 5 bases. The CDR3 is 15 residues long. This CDR3 reads CASSGPGQGDTEAFF. CDR3 nucleotide sequence: TGTGCCAGCAGTGGTCCGGGACAGGGTGATACTGAAGCTTTCTTT.

The CDR3 DNA reads as TGTGCCAGCAGCTTGGGGACTAGCGGGAGGATTGGCGAGCAGTACTTC. It translates to CASSLGTSGRIGEQYF. V is TRBV5-4 and J is TRBJ2-7; 14 bases align to TRBD2. CDR3 length: 16 amino acids. Looked up from germline, CDR1 is SGHNT and CDR2 is YYREEE (reference sequence). The J segment lost 6 bases and the V segment lost 0 bases, leaving 5 bases of the junction unmatched.

The gene calls are TRBV27 and TRBJ2-3; TRBD2 matches at 13 bases. Per germline, CDR1 MNHEY and CDR2 SMNVEV (reference sequence). The CDR3 is made up of 16 amino acids. Trimming cost V 3 bases and J 2 bases; bases outside gene matches: 2. CDR3 bases: TGTGCCAGCAGTTTGGGGACTAGCGGGAACACAGATACGCAGTATTTT. This gives the protein CASSLGTSGNTDTQYF.

V and J are TRBV20-1 and TRBJ1-1; 9 nucleotides agree with TRBD1. The CDR3 length is 15 residues. CDR1 and CDR2 (germline): DFQATT, SNEGSKA (reference sequence). The trim removed 3 bases at V and 2 bases at J, leaving 7 bases unmatched. For the CDR3, the DNA is TGCAGTGCTAGTACAGGGGGCGCGGGAAACACTGAAGCTTTCTTT. Its protein is CSASTGGAGNTEAFF.

J is TRBJ2-6 and V is TRBV6-1; D is unresolved. The CDR3 has 15 amino acids. In germline, CDR1 is MNHNS, CDR2 SASEGT. The V end lost 3 bases, the J end lost 2 bases, and 8 bases lay between the germline ends. Here the CDR3 reads CASSDQATGANVLTF. In nucleotides, the CDR3 is TGTGCCAGCAGTGACCAGGCGACTGGGGCCAACGTCCTGACTTTC.

The rearrangement uses TRBV10-2 and TRBJ2-2; the match to TRBD2 covers 11 bases. The CDR3 extends over 16 amino acids. V was pared by 4 bases and J by 6 bases, with 7 bases of the junction left unmatched. Germline V lookup: CDR1 WSHSY, CDR2 SAAADI. The CDR3 bases are TGCGCCAGCAGTGGACTAGCGGGGTTCGCCGCCGGGGAGCTGTTTTTT. Protein sequence: CASSGLAGFAAGELFF.

DNA for the CDR3: TGTGCCGCCCAGTCGACAGGGGGCAACTATGGCTACACCTTC. This encodes CAAQSTGGNYGYTF. The chain combines TRBV6-5 with TRBJ1-2; TRBD1 matches 10 bases. CDR1 is MNHEY and CDR2 is SVGAGI in the germline V gene. The V segment lost 11 bases and the J segment 2 bases; nucleotides outside the gene matches: 8. This CDR3 is 14 amino acids long.

V usage is TRBV7-9 and J usage is TRBJ1-4; 9 bases are shared with TRBD1. CDR3 length equals 15 residues. Germline V CDR1 and CDR2: SEHNR, FQNEAQ (reference sequence). V shed 3 bases and J 7 bases; nucleotides not matched to a gene: 6. Here the CDR3 DNA reads TGTGCCAGCAGCTTGGACTGGACAGGGGCTGAAAAACTGTTTTTT. It translates to CASSLDWTGAEKLFF. Together with reference TRBV7-9 and TRBJ1-4, the CDR3 gives the full variable domain: DTGVSQNPRHKITKRGQNVTFRCDPISEHNRLYWYRQTLGQGPEFLTYFQNEAQLEKSRLLSDRFSAERPKGSFSTLEIQRTEQGDSAMYLCASSLDWTGAEKLFFGSGTQLSVL.

This rearrangement joins TRBV4-2 to TRBJ1-6, with no clear D. Germline V lookup: CDR1 LGHNA, CDR2 YNFKEQ. CDR3 length equals 15 residues. The V and J ends lost 0 bases and 4 bases respectively, with 7 bases between them. Here the CDR3 DNA reads TGTGCCAGCAGCCAAGAGTCAGCGTATAATTCACCCCTCCACTTT. Encoded protein: CASSQESAYNSPLHF.

This chain links TRBV12-3 or TRBV12-4 with TRBJ2-5; D is uncertain. This CDR3 is 12 amino acids long. The V and J ends lost 1 base and 5 bases respectively, with 5 bases between them. DNA of the CDR3: TGTGCCAGCAGTTTAGACTTGGAGACCCAGTACTTC. Translating it yields CASSLDLETQYF.

The chain recombines TRBV29-1 with TRBJ2-5; 10 nucleotides match TRBD2. The CDR3 consists of 14 residues. Germline assignment: CDR1 SQVTM and CDR2 ANQGSEA. Trimming took 3 bases from V and 7 from J; bases not matched to a gene: 8. Here the CDR3 DNA reads TGCAGCGTTGACCGCGGGACTAGCGTAGGGACCCAGTACTTC. Amino acid sequence: CSVDRGTSVGTQYF. Together with reference TRBV29-1 and TRBJ2-5, the CDR3 gives the full variable domain: SAVISQKPSRDICQRGTSLTIQCQVDSQVTMMFWYRQQPGQSLTLIATANQGSEATYESGFVIDKFPISRPNLTFSTLTVSNMSPEDSSIYLCSVDRGTSVGTQYFGPGTRLLVL.

This chain joins TRBV4-1 and TRBJ2-1, with a weak D call TRBD2 (5 bases). Trimming shortened V by 4 bases and J by 7 bases, and 11 bases separated the two germline ends. CDR3 length equals 13 residues. CDR1 MGHRA and CDR2 YSYEKL come from the germline V gene. The CDR3 sequence: CASSLHGENEQFF. The CDR3 region has the DNA TGCGCCAGCAGCCTCCACGGGGAGAATGAGCAGTTCTTC.

On this clone: The junction departs from the called germline gene at one end, perhaps through a read error. The gene calls are TRBV4-1 and TRBJ1-4; 9 nucleotides agree with TRBD1. CDR1 and CDR2 from the germline V gene are MGHRA and YSYEKL. The CDR3 contains 17 residues. CDR3 region: CASSKEGIQGALGGLFF. CDR3 nucleotide sequence: TGCGCCAGCAGCAAAGAGGGGATACAGGGGGCTTTAGGGGGACTGTTTTTT.

This rearrangement joins TRBV9 to TRBJ2-5; possibly TRBD2 for D (5 bases). Germline V gives CDR1 SGDLS, CDR2 YYNGEE. This CDR3 is built from 12 residues. Trimming stripped 3 bases from V and 6 bases from J, with 9 bases between. The CDR3 protein is CASSGREQTQYF. CDR3 sequence (DNA): TGTGCCAGCAGCGGACGGGAACAGACCCAGTACTTC.

J is TRBJ1-4 and V is TRBV6-5; D is undetermined. The CDR3 is 15 residues long. The germline V gene encodes CDR1 MNHEY and CDR2 SVGAGI. V was clipped by 6 bases and J by 10 bases, with 21 bases between them. In DNA form, the CDR3 reads TGTGCCAGCAGGACCAGCGGTAGTAACCGGCGAAAACTGTTTTTT. It specifies CASRTSGSNRRKLFF.

The gene calls are TRBV7-2 and TRBJ2-7; tentatively, D is TRBD2 (5 bases). CDR3 length: 14 residues. V dropped 0 bases and J dropped 5 bases, with 11 bases sitting between them. Germline-derived CDR1 and CDR2 are SGHTA and FQGNSA. The CDR3 sequence is CASSLAGETDEQYF. The CDR3 region has the DNA TGTGCCAGCAGCTTAGCGGGAGAAACGGACGAGCAGTACTTC.

The gene calls are TRBV5-1 and TRBJ1-1, with 7 bases identical to TRBD1. Germline V lookup: CDR1 SGHRS, CDR2 YFSETQ. J lost 6 bases, V lost 0 bases, and 2 bases had no gene match. CDR3 length equals 13 residues. This chain's CDR3 is CASSLDRGAEAFF. The CDR3 nucleotides are TGCGCCAGCAGCTTGGACAGGGGCGCTGAAGCTTTCTTT.

The CDR3 sequence is CASSLMGPREKLFF. The CDR3 DNA reads as TGTGCCAGCAGCTTGATGGGCCCCAGGGAAAAACTGTTTTTT. This rearrangement joins TRBV5-6 to TRBJ1-4, with no clear D. In germline, CDR1 is SGHDT, CDR2 YYEEEE. CDR3 length: 14 residues. V dropped 1 base and J dropped 8 bases, with 12 bases sitting between them.

The rearrangement joins TRBV10-3 to TRBJ1-2, with a possible D match to TRBD1 (5 bases). Trimming took off 4 bases at V and 2 bases at J, with 14 bases between the two ends. The CDR3 is made up of 15 amino acids. CDR1 and CDR2 from the germline V gene are ENHRY and SYGVKD. The CDR3 DNA reads as TGTGCCATCAGTGGGGCAGGCAGGGAAAACTATGGCTACACCTTC. Its translation is CAISGAGRENYGYTF.

The chain has TRBV7-8 and TRBJ2-1, with TRBD2 identical over 7 bases. Trimming took 5 bases from V and 4 from J; bases not matched to a gene: 14. CDR1 SGHVS and CDR2 FQNEAQ come from the germline V gene. This CDR3 has 17 amino acids. CDR3: CASSPEPGLVVYNEQFF. The CDR3 nucleotides are TGTGCCAGCAGCCCCGAACCTGGACTAGTGGTATACAATGAGCAGTTCTTC. Filled out from reference TRBV7-8 and TRBJ2-1, the complete variable domain reads GAGVSQSPRYKVAKRGQDVALRCDPISGHVSLFWYQQALGQGPEFLTYFQNEAQLDKSGLPSDRFFAERPEGSVSTLKIQRTQQEDSAVYLCASSPEPGLVVYNEQFFGPGTRLTVL.

The chain is built from TRBV28 and TRBJ2-7, with 9 bases matching TRBD1. Per germline, CDR1 MDHEN and CDR2 SYDVKM. The CDR3 consists of 16 residues. After removal of 2 bases from V and 4 bases from J, the junction contained 9 bases not matched to a gene. The CDR3: CASSLDRGTYKYEQYF. The CDR3 nucleotides are TGTGCCAGCAGTTTAGACAGGGGGACCTACAAGTACGAGCAGTACTTC.